Following are 22 T cell receptor beta chains from one sample sequenced in a study of pediatric ulcerative colitis. Profiling relied on immunoSEQ multiplex PCR, and the TCRdb table lists in-frame clones only, not all of them. Here the sample spans fewer than 30,000 clones, 65% to 80% being singletons. The rectum was sampled with one to two pinch biopsies at colonoscopy. The sequenced material came from gut tissue. Receptors were obtained from a boy between 10 and 17 years old with severe ulcerative colitis.

The chain joins TRBV5-1 to TRBJ2-1, with D uncertain. This CDR3 has 12 residues. Germline V gene data show CDR1 as SGHRS and CDR2 as YFSETQ. V shed 2 bases and J shed 7 bases, with 7 bases lying between them. CDR3 sequence reads: CASSFSSNEQFF. The CDR3 region has the DNA TGCGCCAGCAGCTTCTCCAGTAATGAGCAGTTCTTC.

The chain combines TRBV7-9 with TRBJ2-5; 9 positions match TRBD1. V gave up 5 bases and J gave up 1 base; unmatched junction bases: 5. CDR3 size: 15 residues. From germline, CDR1 is SEHNR and CDR2 FQNEAQ (reference sequence). The CDR3 bases are TGTGCCAGCAGCCCGCAGACAGGGGGCCAAGAGACCCAGTACTTC. Translation: CASSPQTGGQETQYF.

CDR3 nucleotides: TGTGCCAGCAGCTTACGAGGGACCTACGAGCAGTACTTC. Protein product: CASSLRGTYEQYF. J is TRBJ2-7 and V is TRBV7-9; D is possibly TRBD2 (5 bases). The CDR3 runs to 13 residues. CDR1 and CDR2 (germline): SEHNR, FQNEAQ (reference sequence). V lost 2 bases to trimming and J lost 2 bases, with 7 bases between them.

The gene calls are TRBV6-5 and TRBJ2-1; tentatively, D is TRBD2 (6 bases). Germline V gives CDR1 MNHEY, CDR2 SVGAGI. The CDR3 is 14 amino acids. V lost 2 bases to trimming and J lost 7 bases, with 12 bases between them. The CDR3 bases are TGTGCCAGCAGTTACGTTGGGCGGGATAATGAGCAGTTCTTC. Its protein is CASSYVGRDNEQFF.

The chain recombines TRBV6-4 with TRBJ2-1; TRBD2 agrees at 8 bases. The CDR3 has 14 residues. V was clipped by 5 bases and J by 8 bases; unmatched bases: 8. The germline gives CDR1 MRHNA, CDR2 SNTAGT. DNA of the CDR3: TGTGCCAGCAGTCTCCGGGAGGGCGCCCATGAGCAGTTCTTC. Translated, it gives CASSLREGAHEQFF.

This chain connects TRBV7-2 to TRBJ1-4; no reliable D call. Germline V CDR1 and CDR2: SGHTA, FQGNSA. Trimming removed 1 base at V and 7 bases at J, with 16 bases between. CDR3 length equals 16 residues. CDR3 coding DNA: TGTGCCAGCAGCTTAGATGCCGGGAGGAAGAGTGAAAAACTGTTTTTT. Residues: CASSLDAGRKSEKLFF. The full variable domain, its missing parts supplied by reference TRBV7-2 and TRBJ1-4, is GAGVSQSPSNKVTEKGKDVELRCDPISGHTALYWYRQSLGQGLEFLIYFQGNSAPDKSGLPSDRFSAERTGGSVSTLTIQRTQQEDSAVYLCASSLDAGRKSEKLFFGSGTQLSVL.

A single count supports this clone. V is TRBV5-1 and J is TRBJ2-1, with D perhaps matching TRBD2 (6 bases). This CDR3 has 16 amino acids. V gave up 4 bases and J gave up 1 base, with 15 bases separating them. Germline V CDR1 and CDR2: SGHRS, YFSETQ. The CDR3 loop reads CASSPGTAPSYNEQFF. The CDR3 coding sequence is TGCGCCAGCAGCCCAGGGACTGCCCCTTCCTACAATGAGCAGTTCTTC.

This chain uses TRBV30 with TRBJ2-3; TRBD1 is a possible D gene (6 bases). Germline CDR1 is GTSNPN and CDR2 is SVGIG (reference sequence). With 3 bases removed from V and 4 bases from J, the gap between germline ends came to 11 bases. The CDR3 extends over 13 amino acids. CDR3 nucleotide sequence: TGTGCCTGGAGACAGGGATATGCAGATACGCAGTATTTT. Translation: CAWRQGYADTQYF.

J is TRBJ2-3 and V is TRBV13; the D gene is possibly TRBD2 (7 bases). CDR3 size: 16 residues. V was cut by 1 base and J by 4 bases, with 15 bases left in between. Germline V gene sequence: CDR1 PRHDT, CDR2 FYEKMQ (reference sequence). The CDR3 DNA is TGTGCCAGCAGCTTAGTTGTGGGAGGGGGGGCAGATACGCAGTATTTT. It yields the protein CASSLVVGGGADTQYF.

This clone occurred a few times. Other DNA sequences of this sample code for an identical CDR3. This chain uses TRBV5-6 with TRBJ2-3; D is unclear. CDR1 and CDR2 (germline): SGHDT, YYEEEE. The CDR3 loop spans 13 amino acids. The V gene lost 2 bases and the J gene lost 4 bases, with 8 bases spanning the gap. Here the CDR3 reads CASSLANADTQYF. The CDR3 DNA follows: TGTGCCAGCAGCTTAGCTAACGCAGATACGCAGTATTTT. Supplemented by reference TRBV5-6 and TRBJ2-3, the full variable domain reads DAGVTQSPTHLIKTRGQQVTLRCSPKSGHDTVSWYQQALGQGPQFIFQYYEEEERQRGNFPDRFSGHQFPNYSSELNVNALLLGDSALYLCASSLANADTQYFGPGTRLTVL.

This clone was observed once. The chain joins TRBV5-1 to TRBJ2-3; D call uncertain. Germline loops: CDR1 SGHRS, CDR2 YFSETQ. V gave up 0 bases and J gave up 3 bases, with 8 bases separating them. This CDR3 region has 14 residues. The CDR3 sequence is CASSLERLTDTQYF. The CDR3 DNA follows: TGCGCCAGCAGCTTGGAACGCCTTACAGATACGCAGTATTTT.

V usage is TRBV7-9 and J usage is TRBJ1-5; D may be TRBD1 (5 bases). There are 13 residues in the CDR3. Germline V gene sequence: CDR1 SEHNR, CDR2 FQNEAQ (reference sequence). V dropped 5 bases and J dropped 9 bases, with 14 bases sitting between them. DNA of the CDR3: TGTGCCAGCAGCCTGGGACGGGATATGCCCCAGCATTTT. Translation: CASSLGRDMPQHF.

The chain is built from TRBV5-8 and TRBJ1-5, with 8 bases that match TRBD1. This CDR3 contains 16 residues. Trimming took 0 bases from V and 4 from J; bases not matched to a gene: 6. Germline CDR1 is SGHTS and CDR2 is YDEGEE. The CDR3 coding sequence is TGTGCCAGCAGCTTGGAACAGGGACAGGTGAATCAGCCCCAGCATTTT. This codes for CASSLEQGQVNQPQHF.

The CDR3 region has the DNA TGTGCCAGCAGTCCGGCGGGACACGATGGGGCCAACGTCCTGACTTTC. Amino acids: CASSPAGHDGANVLTF. The chain links TRBV6-4 to TRBJ2-6; D may match TRBD1 or TRBD2 (6 bases each). The germline V gene has CDR1 MRHNA and CDR2 SNTAGT. This CDR3 has 16 amino acids. With 5 bases removed from V and 3 bases from J, the gap between germline ends came to 14 bases.

The chain combines TRBV7-2 with TRBJ2-1; 14 bases line up with TRBD2. The J segment lost 7 bases and the V segment lost 4 bases, leaving 3 bases of the junction unmatched. This CDR3 spans 15 amino acids. Per germline, CDR1 SGHTA and CDR2 FQGNSA. CDR3 nucleotides: TGTGCCAGCAGCTCGGGACTAGCGGGAGCTAATGAGCAGTTCTTC. Residues: CASSSGLAGANEQFF. The full variable domain, its missing parts supplied by reference TRBV7-2 and TRBJ2-1, is GAGVSQSPSNKVTEKGKDVELRCDPISGHTALYWYRQSLGQGLEFLIYFQGNSAPDKSGLPSDRFSAERTGGSVSTLTIQRTQQEDSAVYLCASSSGLAGANEQFFGPGTRLTVL.

This clone appeared once. The J gene is TRBJ1-4, the V gene TRBV11-2; weak D call: TRBD1 (5 bases). The CDR3 is made up of 15 amino acids. Trimming took off 2 bases at V and 3 bases at J, with 10 bases between the two ends. Germline assignment: CDR1 SGHAT and CDR2 FQNNGV. CDR3 sequence reads: CASSLSGTANEKLFF. In DNA form, the CDR3 reads TGTGCCAGCAGCTTATCCGGGACGGCTAATGAAAAACTGTTTTTT.

The J gene is TRBJ2-5, the V gene TRBV5-1; D is possibly TRBD1 (5 bases). This CDR3 region has 15 residues. The V end lost 2 bases, the J end lost 5 bases, and 16 bases lay between the germline ends. Germline V gene lookup returns CDR1 SGHRS and CDR2 YFSETQ. CDR3 loop: CASSLMGRGWETQYF. The CDR3 DNA reads as TGCGCCAGCAGCTTAATGGGTAGGGGATGGGAGACCCAGTACTTC.

The chain combines TRBV6-1 with TRBJ2-1, with 7 bases lining up with TRBD2. This CDR3 spans 14 amino acids. Germline lookup yields CDR1 MNHNS and CDR2 SASEGT. The V gene end was trimmed by 5 bases and the J gene end by 4 bases; junction bases not matched to a gene: 5. CDR3 protein: CASSRTRGYNEQFF. The CDR3 DNA sequence: TGTGCCAGCAGTCGGACTAGAGGGTACAATGAGCAGTTCTTC.

This clone is termed medium-sized. The chain recombines TRBV16 with TRBJ1-2, with a tentative D call TRBD1 (6 bases). With 4 bases removed from V and 5 bases from J, the gap between germline ends came to 14 bases. Germline assignment: CDR1 KGHSY and CDR2 FQNENV. This CDR3 has 14 residues. The CDR3 region has the DNA TGTGCCAGCAGCCCGCCAGGGACACCTTATGGCTACACCTTC. It specifies CASSPPGTPYGYTF. Variable domain in full (rest from reference TRBV16 and TRBJ1-2): GEEVAQTPKHLVRGEGQKAKLYCAPIKGHSYVFWYQQVLKNEFKFLISFQNENVFDETGMPKERFSAKCLPNSPCSLEIQATKLEDSAVYFCASSPPGTPYGYTFGSGTRLTVV.

V is TRBV27 and J is TRBJ2-1, with 8 bases fitting TRBD1. CDR1 is MNHEY, CDR2 SMNVEV, per germline (reference sequence). The CDR3 is 16 residues long. Trimming removed 3 bases from V and 4 bases from J; junction bases left unmatched: 8. The DNA for the CDR3 is TGTGCCAGCAGTTTCTCCCGGACAGGGTCTTACAATGAGCAGTTCTTC. It translates to CASSFSRTGSYNEQFF.

The gene calls are TRBV9 and TRBJ2-1, with D possibly TRBD2 on 6 matching bases. From germline, CDR1 is SGDLS and CDR2 YYNGEE. The ends were cut back, 2 bases at V and 3 bases at J, with 12 bases in the middle. The CDR3 sequence is 15 residues long. The CDR3 DNA reads TGTGCCAGCAGCGTGACGGGAGACCGCTACAATGAGCAGTTCTTC. It specifies CASSVTGDRYNEQFF.

The J gene is TRBJ2-1, the V gene TRBV19; perhaps TRBD2 as D (6 bases). The V gene lost 3 bases and the J gene lost 2 bases, with 11 bases spanning the gap. Germline V gene data show CDR1 as LNHDA and CDR2 as SQIVND (reference sequence). The CDR3 loop spans 15 amino acids. CDR3 sequence: CASSMRDFPYNEQFF. DNA for the CDR3: TGTGCCAGTAGTATGCGGGACTTCCCCTACAATGAGCAGTTCTTC. Complete variable domain (other parts from reference TRBV19 and TRBJ2-1): DGGITQSPKYLFRKEGQNVTLSCEQNLNHDAMYWYRQDPGQGLRLIYYSQIVNDFQKGDIAEGYSVSREKKESFPLTVTSAQKNPTAFYLCASSMRDFPYNEQFFGPGTRLTVL.